The entry below describes one TCR beta chain. Its antigen is unknown. No per-base quality is available; no much larger clone lies one base away. These data come from a study of cytomegalovirus exposure and HLA in healthy donors (dated by TCRdb to 2016 to 2017). With regard to the full study: According to a later analysis, one platform produced both the 110 or so validation repertoires and the 666 repertoires of the first cohort. The study was designed to test whether signatures of past pathogen exposure could be identified by cataloging public T cell receptors. A separate validation cohort of 100 to 150 different subjects was used in addition to the roughly 640-subject first cohort. The study combined high-throughput TCR immunosequencing, statistical association of individual TCRs with disease status, and machine learning to predict cytomegalovirus infection status. What the study reported, not specific to this receptor: According to the authors, the approach could potentially be generalized to other disease states and immunological phenotypes. In a later analysis, TCRs clustered in the first cohort were found to also tend to co-occur in the 110 or so validation repertoires, with 94% of cluster scores above 0. A few of the identified cytomegalovirus-associated TCR beta chains were confirmed in vitro to be specific for cytomegalovirus antigens. All 120 or so repertoires were used to score co-occurrence in the validation cohort in a later analysis, because that analysis had no HLA typing for the cohort. The study listed 164 TCR beta chains as associated with cytomegalovirus. Cytomegalovirus status was reported to be diagnosed by the classifier with high specificity and sensitivity in both the original and validation cohorts. Most TCR sequences were seen in very few donors, while some public TCRs were found in many individuals.

Library preparation was by the immunoSEQ multiplex PCR assay. From the authors' description of their analysis: A statistical classification framework was developed to diagnose cytomegalovirus status using the catalog of TCR beta chain sequences. TCRdb stores this immuneACCESS table with in-frame sequences only. Part of the clones is absent; in the studies checked, under half of the shortfall reflects unresolved V genes, and no reason is known for the rest. V, J and clone size were drawn from that table, and D and trimming were deduced from the DNA. For this sample there are 100,000 to 120,000 clones; approximately 89% appear just once. The leading ten clones occupy 1.5% to 2% of the sample. The donors belonged to the validation cohort of roughly 120 subjects, which was separate from the roughly 700-subject first cohort. The CDR3 has 15 amino acids, counting the end cysteine and phenylalanine. CDR3 DNA only is kept here, 45 bases in frame from base 1. Trimming removed 2 bases from V and 2 bases from J, leaving 10 bases between the germline ends. The germline V gene encodes CDR1 MDHEN and CDR2 SYDVKM.

The sequencing sample was made of PBMCs. The receptor's source is a woman under 30 in good health and CMV-seronegative. Rearrangement joined TRBV28 to TRBJ1-3; no confident D gene assignment can be made. The DNA sequence follows: TGTGCCAGCAGTTTAGAGTCGGTTACTGGAAACACCATATATTTT. It translates to CASSLESVTGNTIYF.